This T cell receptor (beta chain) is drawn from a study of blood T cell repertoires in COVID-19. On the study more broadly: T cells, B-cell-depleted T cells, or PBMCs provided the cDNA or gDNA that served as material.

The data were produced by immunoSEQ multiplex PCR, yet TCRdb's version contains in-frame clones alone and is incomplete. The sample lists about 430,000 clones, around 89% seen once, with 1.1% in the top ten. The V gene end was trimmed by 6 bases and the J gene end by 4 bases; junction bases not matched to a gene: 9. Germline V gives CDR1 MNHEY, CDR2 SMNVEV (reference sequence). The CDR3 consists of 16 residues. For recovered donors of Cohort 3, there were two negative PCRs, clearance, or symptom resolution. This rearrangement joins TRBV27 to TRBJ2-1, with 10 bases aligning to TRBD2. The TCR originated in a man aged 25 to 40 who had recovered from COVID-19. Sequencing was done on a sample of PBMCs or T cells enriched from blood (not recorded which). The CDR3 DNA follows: TGTGCCAGCAGGAAAACCGGGACTAGCGCGTACAATGAGCAGTTCTTC. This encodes CASRKTGTSAYNEQFF.